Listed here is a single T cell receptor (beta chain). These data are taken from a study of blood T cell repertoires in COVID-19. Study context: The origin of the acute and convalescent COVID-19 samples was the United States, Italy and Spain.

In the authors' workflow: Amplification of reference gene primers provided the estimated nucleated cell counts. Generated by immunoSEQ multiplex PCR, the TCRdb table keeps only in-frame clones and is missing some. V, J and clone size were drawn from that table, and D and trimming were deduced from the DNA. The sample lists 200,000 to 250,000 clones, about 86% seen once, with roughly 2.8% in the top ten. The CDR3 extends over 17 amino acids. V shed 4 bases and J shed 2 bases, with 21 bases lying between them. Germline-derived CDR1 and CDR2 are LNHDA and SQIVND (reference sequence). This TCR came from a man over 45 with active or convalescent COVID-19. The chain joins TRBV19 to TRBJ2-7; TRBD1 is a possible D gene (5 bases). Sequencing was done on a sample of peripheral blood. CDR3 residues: CASSKRARTRGTYEQYF. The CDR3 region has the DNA TGTGCCAGTAGTAAGAGAGCCCGGACAAGGGGAACCTACGAGCAGTACTTC.